A single sample is the source of the 17 T cell receptor beta chains below, sequenced in a study of neurological immune-mediated disorders. TCRdb re-called the 5' RACE reads through MiXCR, storing one row per CDR3 protein. This table has about 33,000 distinct CDR3 sequences, about 1.4% appearing once. The sample taken for sequencing was PBMCs. Every receptor here comes from a woman in her thirties with multiple sclerosis.

This clonotype occurred many times. The chain is built from TRBV7-2 and TRBJ2-7; no reliable D call. With 1 base removed from V and 3 bases from J, the gap between germline ends came to 7 bases. The CDR3 loop spans 13 amino acids. Per the germline V gene, CDR1 is SGHTA and CDR2 is FQGNSA. CDR3 sequence: CASSLVGIYEQYF. The CDR3 DNA reads as TGTGCCAGCAGCTTAGTAGGCATCTACGAGCAGTACTTC. The variable domain in full, completed from reference TRBV7-2 and TRBJ2-7, reads GAGVSQSPSNKVTEKGKDVELRCDPISGHTALYWYRQSLGQGLEFLIYFQGNSAPDKSGLPSDRFSAERTGGSVSTLTIQRTQQEDSAVYLCASSLVGIYEQYFGPGTRLTVT.

This clonotype was counted at least ten times. The chain links TRBV11-2 to TRBJ1-3; D ambiguous. The V and J ends lost 5 bases and 4 bases respectively, with 24 bases between them. Germline values: CDR1 SGHAT, CDR2 FQNNGV. The CDR3 loop spans 18 amino acids. CDR3 sequence: CASSRGLDQALPGNTIYF. CDR3 in DNA: TGTGCCAGCAGCCGAGGGCTGGACCAAGCTCTACCGGGAAACACCATATATTTT.

This clonotype was seen ten or more times. V usage is TRBV20-1 and J usage is TRBJ2-1; D possibly corresponds to TRBD1 (6 bases). The CDR3 totals 14 residues. Germline V gene data show CDR1 as DFQATT and CDR2 as SNEGSKA (reference sequence). V lost 5 bases and J lost 1, with 12 bases in between. CDR3 in amino acids: CSARRGESYNEQFF. DNA for the CDR3: TGCAGTGCTCGCAGGGGAGAATCCTACAATGAGCAGTTCTTC.

Many counts were recorded for this clonotype. The chain recombines TRBV7-8 with TRBJ1-1; D gene unclear. Trimming stripped 3 bases from V and 6 bases from J, with 8 bases between. CDR1 is SGHVS and CDR2 is FQNEAQ in the germline V gene. The CDR3 runs 12 residues. CDR3 loop: CASSFGVPEAFF. CDR3 bases: TGTGCCAGCAGCTTTGGGGTTCCTGAAGCTTTCTTT. Full variable domain (remainder filled in from reference TRBV7-8 and TRBJ1-1): GAGVSQSPRYKVAKRGQDVALRCDPISGHVSLFWYQQALGQGPEFLTYFQNEAQLDKSGLPSDRFFAERPEGSVSTLKIQRTQQEDSAVYLCASSFGVPEAFFGQGTRLTVV.

There are many counts of this clonotype. The rearrangement joins TRBV10-1 to TRBJ1-1; TRBD1 is a possible D gene (5 bases). The CDR3 contains 13 residues. Trimming removed 3 bases from V and 5 bases from J, with 10 bases in between. Per germline, CDR1 WNHNN and CDR2 SYGVQD (reference sequence). The chain's CDR3 is CASSDRGLTEAFF. CDR3 sequence (DNA): TGCGCCAGCAGTGATAGGGGCCTGACTGAAGCTTTCTTT.

The sample holds many counts of this clonotype. The chain recombines TRBV5-1 with TRBJ2-5; 7 positions match TRBD1. The CDR3 is made up of 13 amino acids. Unmatched junction bases numbered 8, after V lost 8 bases and J lost 4 bases. Germline V gene lookup returns CDR1 SGHRS and CDR2 YFSETQ. CDR3 residues: CASRQGAGETQYF. The CDR3, as DNA: TGCGCCAGTCGACAGGGAGCTGGAGAGACCCAGTACTTC.

At least ten counts were recorded for this clonotype. The V gene is TRBV5-6, the J gene TRBJ1-2, with TRBD1 matching 9 bases. The germline CDR1 and CDR2 sequences are SGHDT and YYEEEE. Losses at the gene ends were 1 base for V and 10 bases for J; bases not matched to a gene: 11. This CDR3 contains 15 residues. CDR3 nucleotide sequence: TGTGCCAGCAGCTTGATCGCCTTGGGACAGGGCTTCTACACCTTC. Residues: CASSLIALGQGFYTF.

Ten or more counts support this clonotype. The chain couples TRBV9 to TRBJ2-2, with 11 nucleotides matching TRBD1. J lost 7 bases, V lost 1 base, and 6 bases had no gene match. Germline V gives CDR1 SGDLS, CDR2 YYNGEE. The CDR3 covers 16 residues. The DNA for the CDR3 is TGTGCCAGCAGCGTAACTGGGACAGGGGGAAACGGGGAGCTGTTTTTT. It encodes CASSVTGTGGNGELFF.

This clonotype was seen at least ten times. The chain links TRBV7-6 to TRBJ2-7; TRBD1 is a possible D gene (6 bases). There are 13 residues in the CDR3. Deletions cut 5 bases from V and 4 bases from J, with 12 bases between. The V gene's germline CDR1 is SGHVS and CDR2 FNYEAQ. This CDR3 is CASSVNREYEQYF. The CDR3 DNA sequence: TGTGCCAGCAGCGTAAACAGGGAGTACGAGCAGTACTTC.

The rearrangement uses TRBV5-6 and TRBJ2-2, with TRBD1 identical over 9 bases. V shed 4 bases and J 7 bases; nucleotides not matched to a gene: 8. Germline V gene lookup returns CDR1 SGHDT and CDR2 YYEEEE. The CDR3 loop spans 15 amino acids. The CDR3 DNA is TGTGCCAGCAGCCCCTGGACAGGGGAGATCGGGGAGCTGTTTTTT. This codes for CASSPWTGEIGELFF.

This clonotype was seen many times. The chain uses TRBV19 and TRBJ1-6; D not resolved. In germline, CDR1 is LNHDA, CDR2 SQIVND (reference sequence). Trimming stripped 5 bases from V and 9 bases from J, with 11 bases between. The CDR3 covers 13 residues. CDR3 loop: CASSGLGGSPLHF. DNA of the CDR3: TGTGCCAGTAGTGGCTTGGGTGGTTCACCCCTCCACTTT.

There are many counts of this clonotype. This sequence joins TRBV6-6 and TRBJ1-1; D perhaps matches TRBD1 (6 bases). This CDR3 region has 13 residues. Per germline, CDR1 MNHNY and CDR2 SVGAGI (reference sequence). Deletions cut 0 bases from V and 6 bases from J, with 8 bases between. The CDR3 DNA reads as TGTGCCAGCAGTTACTCGGGGGCGGCTGAAGCTTTCTTT. Translation gives CASSYSGAAEAFF.

There are many counts of this clonotype. The gene calls are TRBV24-1 and TRBJ2-2, with D perhaps matching TRBD1 (6 bases). Looked up from germline, CDR1 is KGHDR and CDR2 is SFDVKD. This CDR3 comprises 16 residues. V lost 2 bases to trimming and J lost 1 base, with 10 bases between them. CDR3: CATSDSSRGNTGELFF. DNA of the CDR3: TGTGCCACCAGTGATTCTTCCAGGGGGAACACCGGGGAGCTGTTTTTT.

This clonotype was counted ten times or more. This sequence joins TRBV29-1 and TRBJ2-2, with 7 bases identical to TRBD1. Germline V gene data show CDR1 as SQVTM and CDR2 as ANQGSEA. The ends lost 8 bases at V and 7 bases at J; junction bases unmatched: 7. There are 12 residues in the CDR3. This chain's CDR3 is CSLRGSGGELFF. Here the CDR3 DNA reads TGCAGCCTCAGGGGGTCGGGCGGGGAGCTGTTTTTT.

This clonotype was found many times. CDR3 residues: CASSLDSGGSEKLFF. CDR3 nucleotide sequence: TGTGCCAGCAGCCTAGATTCGGGGGGGAGTGAAAAACTGTTTTTT. This chain uses TRBV7-2 with TRBJ1-4; D is possibly TRBD1 (5 bases). Per germline, CDR1 SGHTA and CDR2 FQGNSA. The CDR3 runs 15 residues. V lost 5 bases and J 7 bases, leaving 17 bases between the germline ends.

This clonotype was recorded at least ten times. One end of the junction varies from germline; a read error may be responsible. The V and J genes are TRBV7-2 and TRBJ1-6; D not certain. Germline CDR1 is SGHTA and CDR2 is FQGNSA. This CDR3 spans 13 amino acids. The CDR3 DNA is TGTGCCAGCAGCCCCTTTTATAGTTCACCCCTCCACTTT. It codes for CASSPFYSSPLHF.

This clonotype was observed at least ten times. The V gene is TRBV2, the J gene TRBJ1-1; TRBD1 aligns across 8 bases. The CDR3 has 14 residues. Germline V gives CDR1 SNHLY, CDR2 FYNNEI. J gave up 0 bases and V 7 bases, and 4 bases lay outside the gene matches. The CDR3 sequence: CASTGTGMNTEAFF. The CDR3 DNA is TGTGCCAGCACCGGGACAGGAATGAACACTGAAGCTTTCTTT.